These T cell receptor beta chains were read from a single sample in a study of shared clonotypes between healthy human individuals. The data were produced by immunoSEQ multiplex PCR, yet TCRdb's version contains in-frame clones alone and is incomplete. The sample includes hundreds of thousands of clones, around 96% of them seen just once. Sequencing was carried out using naive CD8+ T cells sorted from blood. Source of these receptors: a woman in her thirties in good health. The CDR3 runs from the conserved cysteine through the conserved F or W. Each record gives: clone size, V gene, D gene, J gene, CDR3 protein, CDR3 DNA. D genes are given only for firm matches. Clone sizes are given selectively: once, few, many, or a class where the clone is expanded.

>.|TRBV4-1|TRBD1|TRBJ2-5
CASSQSGTGGVSGQETQYF
TGCGCCAGCAGTCAGAGTGGGACAGGGGGTGTCTCGGGCCAAGAGACCCAGTACTTC
>.|TRBV7-9|.|TRBJ1-1
CASSTSEDTEAFF
TGTGCCAGCAGCACCTCCGAGGACACTGAAGCTTTCTTT
>.|TRBV23-1|.|TRBJ2-6
CASSRQTGSGANVLTF
TGCGCCAGCAGCCGACAAACAGGCTCTGGGGCCAACGTCCTGACTTTC
>.|TRBV19|TRBD1|TRBJ1-4
CASSLEGGQGPFSTNEKLFF
TGTGCCAGTAGCCTCGAAGGTGGACAGGGGCCTTTTTCAACTAATGAAAAACTGTTTTTT
>once|TRBV9|.|TRBJ2-7
CASSPVWDSEQYF
TGTGCCAGCAGCCCAGTCTGGGATTCCGAGCAGTACTTC
>.|TRBV19|TRBD2|TRBJ2-5
CASTYSGSGGETQYF
TGTGCCAGTACTTATAGCGGGAGTGGCGGGGAGACCCAGTACTTC
>once|TRBV27|TRBD1|TRBJ1-2
CASRTGFYGYTF
TGTGCCAGCAGGACAGGGTTCTATGGCTACACCTTC
>.|TRBV30|TRBD1|TRBJ1-5
CAWNEQGGQPQHF
TGTGCCTGGAACGAACAGGGGGGTCAGCCCCAGCATTTT
>once|TRBV2|TRBD2|TRBJ2-5
CASSLAGGWETQYF
TGTGCCAGCAGTTTAGCGGGAGGGTGGGAGACCCAGTACTTC
>once|TRBV9|.|TRBJ1-3
CASSGGDSSSGNTIYF
TGTGCCAGCAGCGGAGGGGACTCGAGCTCTGGAAACACCATATATTTT
>.|TRBV4-1|.|TRBJ1-5
CASSQDRRGNQPQHF
TGCGCCAGCAGCCAAGATCGAAGGGGAAATCAGCCCCAGCATTTT
>.|TRBV19|TRBD2|TRBJ2-7
CASRAVSGGIYEQYF
TGTGCCAGTAGGGCCGTGTCGGGAGGGATCTACGAGCAGTACTTC
>.|TRBV19|TRBD2|TRBJ2-2
CASGPSGSAGELFF
TGTGCCAGTGGTCCGAGCGGGAGTGCCGGGGAGCTGTTTTTT
>.|TRBV14|.|TRBJ2-7
CASSQVGSSYEQYF
TGTGCCAGCAGCCAAGTTGGGTCGTCCTACGAGCAGTACTTC
>.|TRBV5-4|.|TRBJ2-1
CASSFAVAAASYNEQFF
TGTGCCAGCAGCTTTGCGGTGGCGGCCGCATCCTACAATGAGCAGTTCTTC
>.|TRBV27|TRBD2|TRBJ2-2
CASSFSAGEQTGELFF
TGTGCCAGCAGTTTTTCGGCGGGAGAGCAAACCGGGGAGCTGTTTTTT
>.|TRBV7-9|.|TRBJ2-5
CASSITSGELIQETQYF
TGTGCCAGCAGCATAACGTCGGGGGAATTAATCCAAGAGACCCAGTACTTC
>.|TRBV29-1|TRBD2|TRBJ2-3
CSVEGLGAGGESTDTQYF
TGCAGCGTTGAAGGTCTTGGAGCGGGAGGTGAGAGCACAGATACGCAGTATTTT
>once|TRBV7-9|TRBD2|TRBJ2-1
CASSLDLAGPGANEQFF
TGTGCCAGCAGCTTAGACCTAGCGGGACCCGGGGCCAATGAGCAGTTCTTC
>.|TRBV5-4|TRBD1|TRBJ1-2
CAGRGQGDYGYTF
TGTGCCGGGCGGGGACAGGGCGACTATGGCTACACCTTC
>.|TRBV27|.|TRBJ2-7
CASRAGPTYEQYF
TGTGCCAGCAGGGCAGGACCCACCTACGAGCAGTACTTC
>.|TRBV6-5|.|TRBJ2-1
CASSVTEYNEQFF
TGTGCCAGCAGTGTGACAGAATACAATGAGCAGTTCTTC
>.|TRBV7-8|.|TRBJ1-3
CASSEGGAWESGNTIYF
TGTGCCAGCAGCGAGGGGGGGGCTTGGGAGTCTGGAAACACCATATATTTT
>once|TRBV18|TRBD2|TRBJ2-3
CASSLTTGTSYTDTQYF
TGTGCCAGCTCACTAACGACCGGGACTAGCTACACAGATACGCAGTATTTT
>.|TRBV5-5|.|TRBJ2-7
CASSFTGSEGWPYEQYF
TGTGCCAGCAGCTTCACAGGGAGTGAAGGTTGGCCCTACGAGCAGTACTTC
>.|TRBV2|TRBD2|TRBJ2-3
CASSELAGYSTDTQYF
TGTGCCAGCAGTGAACTAGCGGGTTATAGCACAGATACGCAGTATTTT
>few|TRBV19|.|TRBJ1-1
CASDRGNTEAFF
TGTGCCAGCGACCGAGGGAACACTGAAGCTTTCTTT
>few|TRBV28|.|TRBJ1-5
CASSSRGRGNQPQHF
TGTGCCAGCAGTTCCCGTGGCAGGGGCAATCAGCCCCAGCATTTT
>.|TRBV10-2|.|TRBJ2-7
CASSIGGSYEQYF
TGCGCCAGCAGTATAGGGGGGTCCTACGAGCAGTACTTC
>.|TRBV10-2|TRBD2|TRBJ2-7
CASSVLADYEQYF
TGCGCCAGCTCGGTACTAGCGGACTACGAGCAGTACTTC
>.|TRBV4-2|.|TRBJ2-7
CASSHSPGGSYEQYF
TGTGCCAGCAGCCATTCCCCCGGGGGTAGCTACGAGCAGTACTTC
>.|TRBV18|.|TRBJ2-7
CASSPDYPTSYEQYF
TGTGCCAGCTCACCAGACTACCCGACCTCCTACGAGCAGTACTTC
>once|TRBV12-5|.|TRBJ2-7
CASGFNSYEQYF
TGTGCTAGTGGTTTTAACTCCTACGAGCAGTACTTC
>once|TRBV9|.|TRBJ2-7
CASSVGRTSYEQYF
TGTGCCAGCAGCGTAGGACGGACCTCCTACGAGCAGTACTTC
>.|TRBV11-2|TRBD2|TRBJ2-5
CASSSPASGNVETQYF
TGTGCCAGCAGCTCCCCGGCTAGCGGGAATGTAGAGACCCAGTACTTC
>.|TRBV13|.|TRBJ1-1
CASRDGRTEAFF
TGTGCCAGCAGGGATGGGCGCACTGAAGCTTTCTTT
>once|TRBV2|TRBD2|TRBJ2-1
CARRAGISYNEQFF
TGTGCCAGAAGAGCGGGAATTTCCTACAATGAGCAGTTCTTC
>.|TRBV28|TRBD2|TRBJ2-1
CASSPMWGWEGNEQFF
TGTGCCAGCAGTCCCATGTGGGGCTGGGAGGGCAATGAGCAGTTCTTC
>.|TRBV5-1|.|TRBJ2-2
CASSFVRDVTGELFF
TGCGCCAGCAGCTTCGTTCGGGATGTCACCGGGGAGCTGTTTTTT
>.|TRBV27|TRBD1|TRBJ1-2
CASTAGPGQGAFGYTF
TGTGCCAGCACTGCCGGCCCGGGACAGGGGGCTTTTGGCTACACCTTC
>.|TRBV19|TRBD1|TRBJ2-7
CASSHGTGNEQYF
TGTGCCAGTAGTCACGGGACAGGGAACGAGCAGTACTTC
>.|TRBV5-5|.|TRBJ1-5
CASSLVGVPNQPQHF
TGTGCCAGCAGCTTGGTGGGGGTCCCCAATCAGCCCCAGCATTTT
>.|TRBV7-9|.|TRBJ1-1
CASSLVAENTEAFF
TGTGCCAGCAGCTTGGTCGCAGAGAACACTGAAGCTTTCTTT
>.|TRBV19|TRBD2|TRBJ2-1
CASRTSGDPYNEQFF
TGTGCCAGTAGGACTAGCGGAGACCCCTACAATGAGCAGTTCTTC
>.|TRBV4-1|.|TRBJ2-7
CASSQDSGSEQYF
TGCGCCAGCAGCCAAGATTCAGGGAGCGAGCAGTACTTC
>.|TRBV27|.|TRBJ2-1
CASSIIGTPVNEQFF
TGTGCCAGCAGTATCATCGGTACCCCCGTCAATGAGCAGTTCTTC
>.|TRBV28|.|TRBJ1-1
CASSPGGHTNTEAFF
TGTGCCAGCAGCCCGGGTGGACACACGAACACTGAAGCTTTCTTT
>.|TRBV6-6|.|TRBJ2-3
CASSYWPSTDTQYF
TGTGCCAGCAGTTACTGGCCTAGCACAGATACGCAGTATTTT
>.|TRBV19|.|TRBJ1-5
CASRNRDTREAQHF
TGTGCCAGTAGGAACCGGGACACACGTGAAGCCCAGCATTTT
>.|TRBV4-2|TRBD2|TRBJ2-5
CASSPTSGRYQETQYF
TGTGCCAGCAGCCCTACTAGCGGACGCTACCAAGAGACCCAGTACTTC
>.|TRBV5-1|TRBD2|TRBJ2-1
CASSWTSGKSSEQFF
TGCGCCAGCAGCTGGACTAGCGGGAAATCGAGTGAGCAGTTCTTC
>.|TRBV7-8|TRBD1|TRBJ1-5
CASSRGGYNQPQHF
TGTGCCAGCAGCCGAGGGGGCTACAATCAGCCCCAGCATTTT
>.|TRBV9|.|TRBJ2-2
CASSTTGVGTGELFF
TGTGCCAGCAGCACAACGGGTGTGGGCACCGGGGAGCTGTTTTTT
>.|TRBV11-2|TRBD1|TRBJ2-7
CASSLPGTGDYEQYF
TGTGCCAGCAGCTTACCCGGGACAGGGGATTACGAGCAGTACTTC
>.|TRBV10-3|.|TRBJ2-7
CATSNAYEQYF
TGTGCCACCTCAAACGCCTACGAGCAGTACTTC
>.|TRBV27|TRBD2|TRBJ2-2
CASSLRPSGTNTGELFF
TGTGCCAGCAGTTTACGCCCTAGCGGGACGAACACCGGGGAGCTGTTTTTT
>.|TRBV27|.|TRBJ2-3
CASSVEQPSTDTQYF
TGTGCCAGCAGCGTTGAACAGCCAAGCACAGATACGCAGTATTTT
>.|TRBV5-1|.|TRBJ2-7
CASSPTGLGSYEQYF
TGCGCCAGCAGCCCCACAGGGTTGGGCTCCTACGAGCAGTACTTC
>.|TRBV19|.|TRBJ1-1
CASRPDPNTEAFF
TGTGCCAGTAGACCCGACCCGAACACTGAAGCTTTCTTT